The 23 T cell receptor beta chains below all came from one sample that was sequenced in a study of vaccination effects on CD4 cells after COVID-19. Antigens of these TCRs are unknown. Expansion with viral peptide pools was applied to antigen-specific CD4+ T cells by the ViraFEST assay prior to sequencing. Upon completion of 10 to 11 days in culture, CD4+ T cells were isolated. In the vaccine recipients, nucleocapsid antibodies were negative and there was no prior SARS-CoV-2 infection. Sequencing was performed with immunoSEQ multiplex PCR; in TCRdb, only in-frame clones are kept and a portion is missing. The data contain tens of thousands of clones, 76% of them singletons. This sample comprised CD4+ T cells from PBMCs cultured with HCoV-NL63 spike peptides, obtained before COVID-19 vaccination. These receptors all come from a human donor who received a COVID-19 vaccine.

The CDR3 DNA is TGCGCCAGCAGCCAAGAGGAGGGGGGGGGTGAGCAGTTCTTC. Its translation is CASSQEEGGGEQFF. V usage is TRBV4-3 and J usage is TRBJ2-1; TRBD2 is a possible D gene (7 bases). The CDR3 is 14 amino acids. Trimming cost V 0 bases and J 9 bases, with 12 bases left between them. Looked up from germline, CDR1 is LGHNA and CDR2 is YSLEER.

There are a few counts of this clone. CDR3 sequence reads: CASSPIGTSSSYNEQFF. The CDR3 bases are TGTGCCAGCAGCCCAATTGGTACCTCAAGCTCCTACAATGAGCAGTTCTTC. The V and J genes are TRBV3-1 (or the pseudogene TRBV3-2) and TRBJ2-1; no clear D gene. The V end was cut by 4 bases, the J end by 0 bases, with 16 bases between. CDR1 and CDR2 from the germline V gene are LGHDT and YNNKEL (reference sequence). There are 17 residues in the CDR3.

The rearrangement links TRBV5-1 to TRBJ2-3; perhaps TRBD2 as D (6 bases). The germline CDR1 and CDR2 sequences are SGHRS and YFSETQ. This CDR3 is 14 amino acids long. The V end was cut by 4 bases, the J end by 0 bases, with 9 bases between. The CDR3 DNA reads TGCGCCAGCAGCGGGGCGGGGAGCACAGATACGCAGTATTTT. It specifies CASSGAGSTDTQYF.

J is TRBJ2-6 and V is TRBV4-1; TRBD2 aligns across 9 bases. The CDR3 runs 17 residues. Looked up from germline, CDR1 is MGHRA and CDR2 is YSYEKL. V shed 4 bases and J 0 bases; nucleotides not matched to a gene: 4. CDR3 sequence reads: CASSRGLAGSGANVLTF. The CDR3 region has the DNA TGCGCCAGCAGCCGGGGACTAGCCGGCTCTGGGGCCAACGTCCTGACTTTC.

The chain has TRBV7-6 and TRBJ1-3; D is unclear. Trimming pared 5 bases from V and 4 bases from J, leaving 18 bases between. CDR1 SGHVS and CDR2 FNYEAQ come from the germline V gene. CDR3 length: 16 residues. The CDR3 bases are TGTGCCAGCAGCCCAACCGCTCCCACCCTCGGAAACACCATATATTTT. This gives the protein CASSPTAPTLGNTIYF.

CDR3 nucleotides: TGTGCCAGAAGCTTACGGAGGGATAGCAATCAGCCCCAGCATTTT. It translates to CARSLRRDSNQPQHF. The chain links TRBV5-3 to TRBJ1-5; D unresolved. TRBV5-3 is treated as an ORF (open reading frame) with a function not yet certain. The CDR3 runs to 15 residues. Trimming cost V 2 bases and J 0 bases, with 9 bases left between them.

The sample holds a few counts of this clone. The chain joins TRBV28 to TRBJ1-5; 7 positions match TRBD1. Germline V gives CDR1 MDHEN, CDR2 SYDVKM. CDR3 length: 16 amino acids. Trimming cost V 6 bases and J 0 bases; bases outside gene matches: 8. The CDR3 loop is CASSTGQTYSNQPQHF. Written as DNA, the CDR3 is TGTGCCAGCAGCACGGGACAGACTTATAGCAATCAGCCCCAGCATTTT.

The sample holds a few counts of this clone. The DNA for the CDR3 is TGCGCCAGCAGAATGGGGGTCACTGGAAACACCATATATTTT. This sequence encodes CASRMGVTGNTIYF. The chain has TRBV5-1 and TRBJ1-3; possibly TRBD1 for D (5 bases). CDR3 length: 14 amino acids. Germline CDR1 is SGHRS and CDR2 is YFSETQ. Trimming left V 5 bases short and J 2 bases short, with 11 bases between.

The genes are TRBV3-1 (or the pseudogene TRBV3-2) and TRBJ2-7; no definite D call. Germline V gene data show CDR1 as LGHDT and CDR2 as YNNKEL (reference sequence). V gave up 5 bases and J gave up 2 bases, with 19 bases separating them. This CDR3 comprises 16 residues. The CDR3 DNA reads TGTGCCAGCAGCGAAAGATTCCTTGCGGTGGCCTACGAGCAGTACGTC. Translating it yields CASSERFLAVAYEQYV.

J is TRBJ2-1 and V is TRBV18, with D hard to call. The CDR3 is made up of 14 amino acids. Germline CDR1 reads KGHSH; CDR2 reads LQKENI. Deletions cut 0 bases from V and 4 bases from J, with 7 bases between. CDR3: CASSPPVQYNEQFF. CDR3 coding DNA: TGTGCCAGCTCACCACCGGTCCAATACAATGAGCAGTTCTTC.

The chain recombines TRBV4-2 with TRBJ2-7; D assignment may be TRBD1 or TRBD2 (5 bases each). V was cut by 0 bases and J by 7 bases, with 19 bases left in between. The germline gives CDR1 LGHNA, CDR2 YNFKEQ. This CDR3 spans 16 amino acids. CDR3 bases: TGTGCCAGCAGCCAAGATCAAGGGGTCCCTCCGGGGGAGCAGTACGTC. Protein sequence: CASSQDQGVPPGEQYV.

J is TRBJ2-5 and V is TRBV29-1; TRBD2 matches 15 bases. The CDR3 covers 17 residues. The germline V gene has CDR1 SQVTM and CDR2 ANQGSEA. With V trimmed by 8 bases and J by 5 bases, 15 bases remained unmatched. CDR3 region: CSPSKAGLAGGSETQYF. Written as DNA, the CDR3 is TGCAGCCCCTCGAAGGCCGGACTAGCGGGGGGGAGCGAGACCCAGTACTTC.

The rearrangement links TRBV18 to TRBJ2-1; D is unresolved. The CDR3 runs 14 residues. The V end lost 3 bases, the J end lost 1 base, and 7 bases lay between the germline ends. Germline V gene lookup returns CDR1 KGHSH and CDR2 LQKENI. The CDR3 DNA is TGTGCCAGCTCACCCGGGCTTTCCTACAATGAGCAGTTCTTC. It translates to CASSPGLSYNEQFF.

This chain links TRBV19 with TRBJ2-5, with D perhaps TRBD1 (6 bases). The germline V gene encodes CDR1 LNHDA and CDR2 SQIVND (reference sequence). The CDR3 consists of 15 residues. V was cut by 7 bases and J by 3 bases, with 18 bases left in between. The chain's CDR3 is CASIGTRSGEETQYF. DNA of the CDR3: TGTGCCAGTATTGGGACCCGATCAGGGGAAGAGACCCAGTACTTC.

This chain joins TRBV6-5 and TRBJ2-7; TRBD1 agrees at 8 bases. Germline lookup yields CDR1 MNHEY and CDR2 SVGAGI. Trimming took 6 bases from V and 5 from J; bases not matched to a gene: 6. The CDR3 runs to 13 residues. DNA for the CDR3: TGTGCCAGCAGGGGCGGACAGGGCAACGAGCAGTACGTC. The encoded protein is CASRGGQGNEQYV.

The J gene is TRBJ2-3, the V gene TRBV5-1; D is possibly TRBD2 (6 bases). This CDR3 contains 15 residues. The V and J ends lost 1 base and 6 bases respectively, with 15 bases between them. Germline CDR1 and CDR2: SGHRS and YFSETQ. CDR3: CASSLRTGEVDTQYF. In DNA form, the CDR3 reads TGCGCCAGCAGCTTGAGGACGGGGGAGGTTGATACGCAGTATTTT.

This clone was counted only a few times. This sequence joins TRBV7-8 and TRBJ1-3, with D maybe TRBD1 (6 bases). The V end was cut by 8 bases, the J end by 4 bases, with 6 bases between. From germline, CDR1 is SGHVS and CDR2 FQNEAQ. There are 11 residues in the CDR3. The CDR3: CASGQGNTIYF. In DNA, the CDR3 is TGTGCCAGCGGACAGGGAAACACCATATATTTT.

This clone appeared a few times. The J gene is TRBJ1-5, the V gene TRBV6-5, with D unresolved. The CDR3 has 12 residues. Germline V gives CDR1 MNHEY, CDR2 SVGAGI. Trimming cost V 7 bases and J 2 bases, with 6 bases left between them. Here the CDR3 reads CASKVGNQPQHF. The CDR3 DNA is TGTGCCAGCAAGGTGGGCAATCAGCCCCAGCATTTT.

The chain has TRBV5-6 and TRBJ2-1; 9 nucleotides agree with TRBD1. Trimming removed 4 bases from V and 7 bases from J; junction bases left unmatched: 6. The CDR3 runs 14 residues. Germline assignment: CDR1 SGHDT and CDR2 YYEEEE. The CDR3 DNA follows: TGTGCCAGCAGCAACAGGGGGCTAGGGAATGAGCAGTTCTTC. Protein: CASSNRGLGNEQFF.

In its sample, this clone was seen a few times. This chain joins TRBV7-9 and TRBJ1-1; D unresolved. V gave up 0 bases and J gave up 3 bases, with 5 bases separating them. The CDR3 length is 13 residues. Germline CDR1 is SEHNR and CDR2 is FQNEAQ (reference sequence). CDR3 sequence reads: CASSLALHTEAFF. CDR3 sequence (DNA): TGTGCCAGCAGCTTAGCGCTCCACACTGAAGCTTTCTTT.

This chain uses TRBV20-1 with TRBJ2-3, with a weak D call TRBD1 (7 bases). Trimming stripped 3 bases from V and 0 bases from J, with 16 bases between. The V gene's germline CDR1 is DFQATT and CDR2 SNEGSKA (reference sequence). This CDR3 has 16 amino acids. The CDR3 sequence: CSASVAGGISTDTQYF. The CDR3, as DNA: TGCAGTGCTAGTGTAGCAGGGGGGATCAGCACAGATACGCAGTATTTT.

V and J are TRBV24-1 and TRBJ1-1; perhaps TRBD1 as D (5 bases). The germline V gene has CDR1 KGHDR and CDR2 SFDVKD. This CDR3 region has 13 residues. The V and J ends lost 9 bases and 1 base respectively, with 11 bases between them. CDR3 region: CATRSGQNTEAFF. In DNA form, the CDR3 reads TGTGCCACCCGTAGCGGACAGAACACTGAAGCTTTCTTT.

CDR3 loop: CASSIRSSEGSIQYF. The CDR3, as DNA: TGTGCCAGCAGCATCAGATCGTCTGAGGGTAGCATTCAGTACTTC. The V and J genes are TRBV9 and TRBJ2-4; tentative D call: TRBD2 (5 bases). Germline loops: CDR1 SGDLS, CDR2 YYNGEE. V was shortened by 4 bases and J by 9 bases, with 20 bases between the two germline ends. The length of the CDR3 is 15 residues.